The clone carrying this T cell receptor beta chain has just one count. The age range of participants was 18 to 89 years, with residence in about 25 US areas. These data originate in a study of blood T cell repertoires in COVID-19. Whole-study context: From T cells, B-cell-depleted T cells, or PBMCs came the material, which was cDNA or gDNA.

In the original processing: Amplification of reference gene primers was used by the study to estimate nucleated cell counts. Using immunoSEQ multiplex PCR, the repertoire was profiled, and TCRdb retains in-frame clones only, with some absent. The DNA gave D and trimming, while V, J and clone size come from that table. This sample has about 220,000 clones, with 75% to 90% found just once. V lost 5 bases and J 5 bases, leaving 12 bases between the germline ends. CDR1 and CDR2 (germline): SQVTM, ANQGSEA. CDR3 size: 13 residues. The receptor was derived from a woman between 35 and 50 years old with acute COVID-19. The sample taken for sequencing was PBMCs or T cells enriched from blood (not recorded which). The chain has TRBV29-1 and TRBJ1-4; maybe TRBD1 (6 bases). The CDR3 is CSVLGQFNEKLFF. The CDR3 DNA reads TGCAGCGTTCTCGGACAGTTCAATGAAAAACTGTTTTTT.